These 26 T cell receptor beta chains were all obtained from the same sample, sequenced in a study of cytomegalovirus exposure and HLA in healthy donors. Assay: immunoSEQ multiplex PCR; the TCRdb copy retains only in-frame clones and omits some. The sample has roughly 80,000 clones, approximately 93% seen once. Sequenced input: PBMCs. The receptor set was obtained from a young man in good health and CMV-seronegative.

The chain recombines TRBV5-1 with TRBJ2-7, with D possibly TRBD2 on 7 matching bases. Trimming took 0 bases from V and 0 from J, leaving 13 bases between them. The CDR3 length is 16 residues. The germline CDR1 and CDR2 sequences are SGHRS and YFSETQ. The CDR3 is CASSLGAGAYSYEQYF. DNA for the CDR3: TGCGCCAGCAGCTTGGGGGCGGGGGCCTACTCCTACGAGCAGTACTTC.

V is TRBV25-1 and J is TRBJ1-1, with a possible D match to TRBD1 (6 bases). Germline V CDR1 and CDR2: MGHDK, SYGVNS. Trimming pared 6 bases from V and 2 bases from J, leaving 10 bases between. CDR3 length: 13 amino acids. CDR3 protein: CASSAQGNTEAFF. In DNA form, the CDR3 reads TGTGCCAGCAGCGCACAGGGTAACACTGAAGCTTTCTTT.

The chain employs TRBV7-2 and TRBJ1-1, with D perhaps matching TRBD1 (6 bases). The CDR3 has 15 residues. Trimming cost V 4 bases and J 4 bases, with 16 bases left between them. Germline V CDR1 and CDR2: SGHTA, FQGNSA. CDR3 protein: CASSYPTTGRTEAFF. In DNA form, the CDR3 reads TGTGCCAGCAGCTATCCTACGACAGGACGCACTGAAGCTTTCTTT.

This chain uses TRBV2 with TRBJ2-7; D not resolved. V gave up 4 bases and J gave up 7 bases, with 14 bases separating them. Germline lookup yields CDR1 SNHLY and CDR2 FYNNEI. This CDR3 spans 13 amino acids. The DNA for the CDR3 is TGTGCCAGCAGTGGGGCCCTTGGCTGGGAGCAGTACTTC. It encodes CASSGALGWEQYF.

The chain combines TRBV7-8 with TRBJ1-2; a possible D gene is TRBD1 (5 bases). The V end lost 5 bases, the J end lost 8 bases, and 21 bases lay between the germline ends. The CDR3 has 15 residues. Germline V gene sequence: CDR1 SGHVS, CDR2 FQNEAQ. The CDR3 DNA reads TGTGCCAGCAGCCCCTACCTATCAGGGCCAGGAGGCTACACCTTC. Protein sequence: CASSPYLSGPGGYTF.

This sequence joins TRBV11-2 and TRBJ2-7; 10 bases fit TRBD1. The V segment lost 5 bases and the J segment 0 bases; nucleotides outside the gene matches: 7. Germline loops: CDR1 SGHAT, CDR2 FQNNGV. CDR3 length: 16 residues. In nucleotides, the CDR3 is TGTGCCAGCAGCCGGACAGGGGGAGCCACCTCCTACGAGCAGTACTTC. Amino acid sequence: CASSRTGGATSYEQYF.

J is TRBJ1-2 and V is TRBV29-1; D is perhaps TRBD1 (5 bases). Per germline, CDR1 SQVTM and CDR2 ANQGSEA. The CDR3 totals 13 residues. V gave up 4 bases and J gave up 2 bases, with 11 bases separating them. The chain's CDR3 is CSVVLGGNYGYTF. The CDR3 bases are TGCAGCGTTGTCTTGGGGGGAAACTATGGCTACACCTTC.

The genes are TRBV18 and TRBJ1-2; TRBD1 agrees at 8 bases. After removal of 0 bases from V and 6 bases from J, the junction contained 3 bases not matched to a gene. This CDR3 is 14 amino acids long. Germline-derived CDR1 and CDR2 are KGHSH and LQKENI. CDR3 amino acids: CASSPPTGVDGYTF. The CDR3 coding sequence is TGTGCCAGCTCACCACCGACAGGGGTGGATGGCTACACCTTC.

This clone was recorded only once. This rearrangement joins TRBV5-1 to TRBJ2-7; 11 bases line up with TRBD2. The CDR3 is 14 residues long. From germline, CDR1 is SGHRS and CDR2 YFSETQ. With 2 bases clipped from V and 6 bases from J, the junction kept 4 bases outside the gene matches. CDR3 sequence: CASSLTSGRSEQYF. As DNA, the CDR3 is TGCGCCAGCAGCTTAACTAGCGGGAGAAGCGAGCAGTACTTC.

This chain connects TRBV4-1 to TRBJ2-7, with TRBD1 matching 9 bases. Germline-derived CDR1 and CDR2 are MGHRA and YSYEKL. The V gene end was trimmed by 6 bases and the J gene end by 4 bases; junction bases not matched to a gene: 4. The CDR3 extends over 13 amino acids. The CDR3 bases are TGCGCCAGCAGACCGACAGGGGGGTACGAGCAGTACTTC. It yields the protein CASRPTGGYEQYF.

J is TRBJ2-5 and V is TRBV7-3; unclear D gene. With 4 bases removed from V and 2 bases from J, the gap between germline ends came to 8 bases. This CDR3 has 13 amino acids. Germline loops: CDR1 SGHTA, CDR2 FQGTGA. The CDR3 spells CASSSSPQETQYF. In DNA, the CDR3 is TGTGCCAGCAGCTCATCCCCACAAGAGACCCAGTACTTC.

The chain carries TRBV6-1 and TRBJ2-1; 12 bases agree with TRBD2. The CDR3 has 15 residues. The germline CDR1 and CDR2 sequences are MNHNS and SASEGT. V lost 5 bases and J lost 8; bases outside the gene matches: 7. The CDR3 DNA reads TGTGCCAGCAGTTCCCTAGCGGGGGGGCTTTATGAGCAGTTCTTC. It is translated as CASSSLAGGLYEQFF.

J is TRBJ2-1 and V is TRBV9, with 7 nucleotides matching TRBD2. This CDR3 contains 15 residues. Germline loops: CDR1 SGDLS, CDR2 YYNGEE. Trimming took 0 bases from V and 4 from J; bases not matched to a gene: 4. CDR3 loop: CASSVGLAEYNEQFF. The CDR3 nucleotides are TGTGCCAGCAGCGTAGGGCTAGCGGAGTACAATGAGCAGTTCTTC. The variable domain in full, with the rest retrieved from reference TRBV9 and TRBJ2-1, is DSGVTQTPKHLITATGQRVTLRCSPRSGDLSVYWYQQSLDQGLQFLIQYYNGEERAKGNILERFSAQQFPDLHSELNLSSLELGDSALYFCASSVGLAEYNEQFFGPGTRLTVL.

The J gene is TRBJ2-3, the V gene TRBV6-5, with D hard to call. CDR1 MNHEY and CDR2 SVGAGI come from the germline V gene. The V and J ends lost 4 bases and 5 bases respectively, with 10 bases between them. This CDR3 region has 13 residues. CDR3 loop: CASSSPAVDTQYF. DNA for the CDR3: TGTGCCAGCAGTTCCCCCGCAGTAGATACGCAGTATTTT.

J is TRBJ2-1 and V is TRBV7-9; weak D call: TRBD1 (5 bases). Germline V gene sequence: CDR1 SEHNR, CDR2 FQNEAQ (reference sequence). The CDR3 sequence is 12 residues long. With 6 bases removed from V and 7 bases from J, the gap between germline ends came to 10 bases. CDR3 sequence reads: CASSRRVNEQFF. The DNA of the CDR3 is TGTGCCAGCAGTCGCAGGGTAAATGAGCAGTTCTTC.

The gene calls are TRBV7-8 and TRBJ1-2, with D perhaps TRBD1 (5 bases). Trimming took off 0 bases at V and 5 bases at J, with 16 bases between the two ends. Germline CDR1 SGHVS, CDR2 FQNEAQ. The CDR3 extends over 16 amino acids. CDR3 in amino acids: CASSLAGGLPLYGYTF. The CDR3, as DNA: TGTGCCAGCAGCTTAGCGGGGGGGTTGCCCCTTTATGGCTACACCTTC. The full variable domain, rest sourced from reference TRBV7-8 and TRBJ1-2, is GAGVSQSPRYKVAKRGQDVALRCDPISGHVSLFWYQQALGQGPEFLTYFQNEAQLDKSGLPSDRFFAERPEGSVSTLKIQRTQQEDSAVYLCASSLAGGLPLYGYTFGSGTRLTVV.

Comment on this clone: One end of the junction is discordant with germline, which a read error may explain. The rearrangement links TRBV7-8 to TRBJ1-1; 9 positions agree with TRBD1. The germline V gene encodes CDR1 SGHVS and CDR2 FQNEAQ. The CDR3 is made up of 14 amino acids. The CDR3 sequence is CGVGDRVMNTEAFF. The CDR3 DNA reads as TGCGGAGTGGGGGACAGGGTGATGAACACTGAAGCTTTCTTT.

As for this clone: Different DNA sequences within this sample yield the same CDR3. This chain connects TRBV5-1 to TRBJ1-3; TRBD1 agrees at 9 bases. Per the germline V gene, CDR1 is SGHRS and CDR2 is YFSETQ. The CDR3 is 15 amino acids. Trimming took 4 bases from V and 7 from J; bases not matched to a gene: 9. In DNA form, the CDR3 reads TGCGCCAGCAGCCTGGGACAGGGCCTGGGTAACACCATATATTTT. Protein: CASSLGQGLGNTIYF.

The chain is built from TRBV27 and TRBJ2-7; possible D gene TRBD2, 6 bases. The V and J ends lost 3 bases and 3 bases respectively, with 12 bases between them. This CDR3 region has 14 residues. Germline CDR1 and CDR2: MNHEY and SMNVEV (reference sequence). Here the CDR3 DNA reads TGTGCCAGCAGTTTTACAGCGGAGGGCTACGAGCAGTACTTC. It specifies CASSFTAEGYEQYF.

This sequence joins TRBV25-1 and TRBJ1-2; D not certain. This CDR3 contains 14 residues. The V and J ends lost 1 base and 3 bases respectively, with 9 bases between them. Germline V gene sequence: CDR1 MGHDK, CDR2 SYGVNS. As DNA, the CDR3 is TGTGCCAGCAGTGAATTCTCGGACTACTATGGCTACACCTTC. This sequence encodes CASSEFSDYYGYTF.

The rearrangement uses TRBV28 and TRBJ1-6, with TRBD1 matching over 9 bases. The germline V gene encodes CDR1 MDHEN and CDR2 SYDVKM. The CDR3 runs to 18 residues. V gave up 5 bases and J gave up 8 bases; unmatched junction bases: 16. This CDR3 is CASSPPGQGWVGDSPLHF. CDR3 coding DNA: TGTGCCAGCAGTCCCCCGGGACAGGGATGGGTTGGGGATTCACCCCTCCACTTT.

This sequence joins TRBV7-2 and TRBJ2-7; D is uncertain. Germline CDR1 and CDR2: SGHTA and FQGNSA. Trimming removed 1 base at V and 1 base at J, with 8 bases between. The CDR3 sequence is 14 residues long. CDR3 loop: CASSLGWQSYEQYF. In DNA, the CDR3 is TGTGCCAGCAGCTTAGGGTGGCAGTCCTACGAGCAGTACTTC. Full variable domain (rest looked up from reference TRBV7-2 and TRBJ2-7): GAGVSQSPSNKVTEKGKDVELRCDPISGHTALYWYRQSLGQGLEFLIYFQGNSAPDKSGLPSDRFSAERTGGSVSTLTIQRTQQEDSAVYLCASSLGWQSYEQYFGPGTRLTVT.

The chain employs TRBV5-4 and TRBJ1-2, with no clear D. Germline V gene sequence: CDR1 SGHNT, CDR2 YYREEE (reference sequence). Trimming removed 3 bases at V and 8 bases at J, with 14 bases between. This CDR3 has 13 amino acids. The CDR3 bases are TGTGCCAGCAGCTACGCGGAGGGCTCGGGCTACACCTTC. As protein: CASSYAEGSGYTF.

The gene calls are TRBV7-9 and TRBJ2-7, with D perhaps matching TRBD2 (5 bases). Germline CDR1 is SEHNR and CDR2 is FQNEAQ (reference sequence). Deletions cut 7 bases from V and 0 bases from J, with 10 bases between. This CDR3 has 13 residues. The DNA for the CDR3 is TGTGCCAGCATAGGGAGTAGCTCCTACGAGCAGTACTTC. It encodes CASIGSSSYEQYF.

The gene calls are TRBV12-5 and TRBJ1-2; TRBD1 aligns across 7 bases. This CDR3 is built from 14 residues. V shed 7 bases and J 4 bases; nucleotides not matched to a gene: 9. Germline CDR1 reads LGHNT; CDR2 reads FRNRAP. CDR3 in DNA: TGTGCTAGTGATTCCCCGGACAGGCGCTATGGCTACACCTTC. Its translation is CASDSPDRRYGYTF.

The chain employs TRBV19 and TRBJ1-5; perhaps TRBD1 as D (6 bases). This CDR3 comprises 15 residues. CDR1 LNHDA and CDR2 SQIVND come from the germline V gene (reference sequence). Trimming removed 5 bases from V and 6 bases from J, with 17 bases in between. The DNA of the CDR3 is TGTGCCAGTAGTCGAGGGACAAAAAGGGGTCAGCCCCAGCATTTT. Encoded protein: CASSRGTKRGQPQHF.